The 29 T cell receptor beta chains below were found in one sample sequenced in a study of early stage breast cancer tumors. Libraries were prepared by immunoSEQ multiplex PCR; TCRdb keeps only in-frame clonotypes and omits some of them. The repertoire holds some 20,000 clones, with around 83% as singletons. Material for sequencing was blood. The receptor source for this set is a person aged 65 to 85 with breast cancer.

In DNA form, the CDR3 reads TGTGCCAGTTACGTACGGGGGAACACTGAAGCTTTCTTT. Encoded protein: CASYVRGNTEAFF. This chain links TRBV28 with TRBJ1-1; D is undetermined. V was clipped by 9 bases and J by 1 base, with 12 bases between them. Germline lookup yields CDR1 MDHEN and CDR2 SYDVKM. The CDR3 length is 13 residues.

V and J are TRBV10-3 and TRBJ2-7, with TRBD2 matching 12 bases. CDR3 length: 15 residues. V was pared by 2 bases and J by 2 bases, with 1 base of the junction left unmatched. From germline, CDR1 is ENHRY and CDR2 SYGVKD. Written as DNA, the CDR3 is TGTGCCATCAGTGAGGGACTAGCGGGGCCCTACGAGCAGTACTTC. This codes for CAISEGLAGPYEQYF.

This chain connects TRBV9 to TRBJ2-7; no firm D call. Trimming left V 3 bases short and J 6 bases short, with 16 bases between. Germline CDR1 and CDR2: SGDLS and YYNGEE. This CDR3 has 14 residues. This chain's CDR3 is CASSATPSNVEQYF. The CDR3 DNA reads TGTGCCAGCAGCGCGACACCCTCTAACGTCGAGCAGTACTTC.

The rearrangement links TRBV6-6 to TRBJ2-1; 8 bases align to TRBD2. Germline V lookup: CDR1 MNHNY, CDR2 SVGAGI (reference sequence). The CDR3 has 14 residues. Trimming cost V 5 bases and J 7 bases; bases outside gene matches: 7. The CDR3 bases are TGTGCCAGCAGTCCGGGGGGGCGGGGTAATGAGCAGTTCTTC. Its protein product is CASSPGGRGNEQFF.

The chain employs TRBV18 and TRBJ2-7; 8 positions agree with TRBD1. Germline V CDR1 and CDR2: KGHSH, LQKENI. The length of the CDR3 is 13 residues. V was clipped by 4 bases and J by 3 bases; unmatched bases: 2. The CDR3 is CASSRGQDYEQYF. CDR3 coding DNA: TGTGCCAGCTCACGGGGACAGGACTACGAGCAGTACTTC.

The gene calls are TRBV9 and TRBJ1-2; 8 bases line up with TRBD1. This CDR3 contains 16 residues. Germline CDR1 is SGDLS and CDR2 is YYNGEE. Trimming took 4 bases from V and 1 from J; bases not matched to a gene: 9. The CDR3, as DNA: TGTGCCAGCAGCCCAGCGACAGGGGTGGGTAACTATGGCTACACCTTC. This encodes CASSPATGVGNYGYTF.

This chain connects TRBV4-3 to TRBJ2-1; D not certain. V was pared by 0 bases and J by 7 bases, with 7 bases between. This CDR3 contains 13 residues. Germline V gives CDR1 LGHNA, CDR2 YSLEER. CDR3 residues: CASSQDSGNEQFF. The CDR3 DNA sequence: TGCGCCAGCAGCCAAGATTCCGGTAATGAGCAGTTCTTC.

The chain couples TRBV2 to TRBJ2-7, with a tentative D call TRBD1 (5 bases). Germline values: CDR1 SNHLY, CDR2 FYNNEI. The CDR3 is 12 amino acids. Trimming took off 6 bases at V and 8 bases at J, with 14 bases between the two ends. CDR3 loop: CASSVQERKQYF. CDR3 DNA sequence: TGTGCCAGCAGCGTACAGGAACGTAAGCAGTACTTC.

This clone was observed a few times. The chain carries TRBV5-1 and TRBJ1-1; 10 positions agree with TRBD1. This CDR3 is built from 16 residues. CDR1 is SGHRS, CDR2 YFSETQ, per germline. The V gene end was trimmed by 3 bases and the J gene end by 1 base; junction bases not matched to a gene: 6. The CDR3 reads CASSSGTGAENTEAFF. As DNA, the CDR3 is TGCGCCAGCAGCTCGGGGACAGGGGCAGAGAACACTGAAGCTTTCTTT.

This clone was detected only once. The chain is built from TRBV30 and TRBJ2-2; 11 bases match TRBD1. The CDR3 extends over 16 amino acids. In germline, CDR1 is GTSNPN, CDR2 SVGIG (reference sequence). V lost 0 bases and J lost 2; bases outside the gene matches: 2. CDR3 DNA sequence: TGTGCCTGGAGTGTAAGGACAGGGGGCAACACCGGGGAGCTGTTTTTT. Encoded protein: CAWSVRTGGNTGELFF.

The chain couples TRBV19 to TRBJ1-5, with a weak D call TRBD1 (5 bases). The CDR3 sequence is 12 residues long. Per the germline V gene, CDR1 is LNHDA and CDR2 is SQIVND (reference sequence). The V end lost 9 bases, the J end lost 1 base, and 7 bases lay between the germline ends. The CDR3 sequence: CASRESNQPQHF. The CDR3 coding sequence is TGTGCCAGCAGGGAAAGCAATCAGCCCCAGCATTTT.

V usage is TRBV5-6 and J usage is TRBJ2-3; 8 bases fit TRBD2. The germline V gene encodes CDR1 SGHDT and CDR2 YYEEEE. This CDR3 has 16 amino acids. The V and J ends lost 4 bases and 1 base, in that order; junction bases with no gene match: 8. CDR3 bases: TGTGCCAGCAGCCTCGGTGGACTAGCCGGCACAGATACGCAGTATTTT. This encodes CASSLGGLAGTDTQYF.

The chain combines TRBV7-2 with TRBJ2-7; 7 bases agree with TRBD1. The CDR3 runs to 12 residues. Germline V gene data show CDR1 as SGHTA and CDR2 as FQGNSA. V gave up 6 bases and J gave up 5 bases; unmatched junction bases: 4. CDR3 region: CASSYDRDEQYF. The CDR3, as DNA: TGTGCCAGCAGTTACGACAGGGACGAGCAGTACTTC.

This chain uses TRBV9 with TRBJ2-3; D call uncertain. Deletions cut 0 bases from V and 3 bases from J, with 8 bases between. The CDR3 extends over 14 amino acids. Germline assignment: CDR1 SGDLS and CDR2 YYNGEE. CDR3 protein: CASSVGLLTDTQYF. CDR3 sequence (DNA): TGTGCCAGCAGCGTAGGGCTTCTGACAGATACGCAGTATTTT.

This chain uses TRBV6-4 with TRBJ2-3, with TRBD2 identical over 9 bases. The CDR3 is 13 amino acids. The V gene end was trimmed by 4 bases and the J gene end by 5 bases; junction bases not matched to a gene: 1. Germline V gene data show CDR1 as MRHNA and CDR2 as SNTAGT. CDR3 nucleotides: TGTGCCAGCAGTGTGACTAGCGGAGATACGCAGTATTTT. This sequence encodes CASSVTSGDTQYF.

The V call is TRBV5-4, the J call TRBJ1-1; D gene ambiguous. The CDR3 extends over 14 amino acids. V lost 1 base to trimming and J lost 1 base, with 8 bases between them. CDR1 and CDR2 from the germline V gene are SGHNT and YYREEE (reference sequence). The CDR3 sequence is CASSLLQTNTEAFF. CDR3 DNA sequence: TGTGCCAGCAGCTTGCTACAGACGAACACTGAAGCTTTCTTT.

The chain is built from TRBV18 and TRBJ2-5, with D tentatively TRBD2 (6 bases). Germline lookup yields CDR1 KGHSH and CDR2 LQKENI. Trimming took 3 bases from V and 3 from J, leaving 14 bases between them. This CDR3 is 15 amino acids long. The CDR3 coding sequence is TGTGCCAGCTCACCGCCTGGGACTGTTAAAGAGACCCAGTACTTC. Translation gives CASSPPGTVKETQYF.

J is TRBJ2-2 and V is TRBV4-2, with 9 positions matching TRBD2. Germline trimming cut 0 bases from V and 4 bases from J; bases unmatched to any gene: 6. CDR1 is LGHNA, CDR2 YNFKEQ, per germline. The CDR3 has 17 residues. The CDR3 here is CASSQDWSGGITGELFF. The CDR3 DNA reads TGTGCCAGCAGCCAAGATTGGAGCGGGGGGATCACCGGGGAGCTGTTTTTT.

The gene calls are TRBV6-1 and TRBJ2-7; D remains ambiguous. The V end was cut by 4 bases, the J end by 0 bases, with 7 bases between. The CDR3 is made up of 13 amino acids. Per the germline V gene, CDR1 is MNHNS and CDR2 is SASEGT. Here the CDR3 reads CASSGPISYEQYF. The CDR3 DNA follows: TGTGCCAGCAGTGGGCCAATCTCCTACGAGCAGTACTTC.

This clone was detected once. The genes are TRBV6-4 and TRBJ2-3, with a tentative D call TRBD2 (7 bases). The V end lost 4 bases, the J end lost 6 bases, and 17 bases lay between the germline ends. Germline V gene sequence: CDR1 MRHNA, CDR2 SNTAGT. This CDR3 region has 15 residues. The CDR3 loop reads CASSAEGGAWDTQYF. Written as DNA, the CDR3 is TGTGCCAGCAGTGCTGAGGGGGGGGCATGGGATACGCAGTATTTT.

The CDR3 DNA sequence: TGTGCCAGCAACGAACAGGGAGGGTACACTGAAGCTTTCTTT. It specifies CASNEQGGYTEAFF. This chain uses TRBV5-4 with TRBJ1-1; weak D call: TRBD1 (6 bases). Germline values: CDR1 SGHNT, CDR2 YYREEE (reference sequence). The CDR3 runs to 14 residues. Trimming left V 6 bases short and J 3 bases short, with 15 bases between.

This clone showed up just once. The V gene is TRBV7-2, the J gene TRBJ2-3, with D maybe TRBD1 (5 bases). The CDR3 sequence is 17 residues long. Germline CDR1 reads SGHTA; CDR2 reads FQGNSA. V was clipped by 5 bases and J by 2 bases, with 20 bases between them. CDR3 sequence reads: CASSTGPGGAHTDTQYF. The CDR3 nucleotides read TGTGCCAGCAGCACCGGCCCAGGTGGGGCCCACACAGATACGCAGTATTTT.

The CDR3 is CASSEGQGTGNTIYF. DNA of the CDR3: TGTGCCAGCAGCGAAGGACAGGGCACTGGAAACACCATATATTTT. The chain carries TRBV5-4 and TRBJ1-3; TRBD1 agrees at 8 bases. The CDR3 runs to 15 residues. Germline CDR1 is SGHNT and CDR2 is YYREEE (reference sequence). J gave up 2 bases and V 4 bases, and 5 bases lay outside the gene matches.

This chain links TRBV18 with TRBJ1-2; 8 bases agree with TRBD1. The CDR3 contains 13 residues. Trimming removed 3 bases from V and 3 bases from J; junction bases left unmatched: 0. CDR1 is KGHSH, CDR2 LQKENI, per germline. In nucleotides, the CDR3 is TGTGCCAGCTCACCGGGACAGGACTATGGCTACACCTTC. Amino acid sequence: CASSPGQDYGYTF.

The CDR3 sequence: CASSLFQGAMNTEAFF. In DNA form, the CDR3 reads TGCGCCAGCAGCTTATTCCAGGGGGCCATGAACACTGAAGCTTTCTTT. The J gene is TRBJ1-1, the V gene TRBV5-1; the match to TRBD1 covers 8 bases. V was clipped by 2 bases and J by 0 bases; unmatched bases: 6. The germline gives CDR1 SGHRS, CDR2 YFSETQ. The CDR3 sequence is 16 residues long.

The V call is TRBV27, the J call TRBJ2-7, with TRBD1 matching over 10 bases. V trimming: 11 bases; J trimming: 3 bases; junction bases outside the gene matches: 7. The CDR3 length is 13 residues. Germline V gene lookup returns CDR1 MNHEY and CDR2 SMNVEV (reference sequence). The CDR3 here is CAFNRDRGYEQYF. As DNA, the CDR3 is TGTGCCTTCAACCGGGACAGGGGCTACGAGCAGTACTTC.

Only one count was recorded for this clone. Here the CDR3 DNA reads TGCGCCAGCAGTGAGGGCGGGTACTACCCCCTTAACTATGGCTACACCTTC. It yields the protein CASSEGGYYPLNYGYTF. This rearrangement joins TRBV10-1 to TRBJ1-2; D not certain. The CDR3 covers 17 residues. Trimming removed 2 bases at V and 1 base at J, with 17 bases between. Germline CDR1 is WNHNN and CDR2 is SYGVQD (reference sequence).

CDR3 in DNA: TGTGCCAGCAGCCAAGAGGGACTAGATGGCGGGGAGCTGTTTTTT. This sequence encodes CASSQEGLDGGELFF. The chain couples TRBV4-2 to TRBJ2-2; 8 nucleotides agree with TRBD2. The CDR3 has 15 amino acids. Germline V gene data show CDR1 as LGHNA and CDR2 as YNFKEQ. J was trimmed by 7 bases and V by 0 bases; bases with no gene match: 4.

The chain has TRBV6-4 and TRBJ1-4; unclear D gene. V was clipped by 0 bases and J by 3 bases, with 8 bases between them. Per the germline V gene, CDR1 is MRHNA and CDR2 is SNTAGT. The CDR3 extends over 15 amino acids. In DNA form, the CDR3 reads TGTGCCAGCAGTGACTCCCCAGGCCCTAATGAAAAACTGTTTTTT. Translating it yields CASSDSPGPNEKLFF.